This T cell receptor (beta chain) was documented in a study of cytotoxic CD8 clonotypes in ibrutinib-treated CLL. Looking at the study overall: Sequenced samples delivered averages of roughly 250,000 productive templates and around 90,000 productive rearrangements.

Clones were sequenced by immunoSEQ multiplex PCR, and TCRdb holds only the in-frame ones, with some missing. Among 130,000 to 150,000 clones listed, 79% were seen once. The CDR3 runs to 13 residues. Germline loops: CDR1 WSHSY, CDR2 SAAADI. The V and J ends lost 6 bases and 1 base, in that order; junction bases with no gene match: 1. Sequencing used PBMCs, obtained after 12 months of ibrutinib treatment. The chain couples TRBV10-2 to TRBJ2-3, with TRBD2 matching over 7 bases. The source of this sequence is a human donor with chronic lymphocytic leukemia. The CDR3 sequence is CASSTSGTDTQYF. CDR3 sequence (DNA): TGCGCCAGCAGCACTAGCGGCACAGATACGCAGTATTTT.